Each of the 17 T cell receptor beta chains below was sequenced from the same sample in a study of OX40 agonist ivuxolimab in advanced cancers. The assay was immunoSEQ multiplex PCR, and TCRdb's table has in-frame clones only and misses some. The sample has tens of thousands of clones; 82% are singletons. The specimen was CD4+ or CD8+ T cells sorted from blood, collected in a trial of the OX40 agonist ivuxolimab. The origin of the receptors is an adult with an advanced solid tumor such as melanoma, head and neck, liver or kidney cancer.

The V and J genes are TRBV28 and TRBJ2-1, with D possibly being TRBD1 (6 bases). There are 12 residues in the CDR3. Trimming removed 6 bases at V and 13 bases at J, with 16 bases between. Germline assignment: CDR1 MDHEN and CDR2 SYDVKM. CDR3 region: CASRTPPRGQFF. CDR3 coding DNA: TGTGCCAGCAGGACCCCCCCCAGGGGACAGTTCTTC.

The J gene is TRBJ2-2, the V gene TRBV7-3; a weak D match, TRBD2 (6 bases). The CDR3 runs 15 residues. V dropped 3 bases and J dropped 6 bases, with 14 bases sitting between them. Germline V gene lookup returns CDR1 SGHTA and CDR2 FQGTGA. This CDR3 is CASSFKRASAGELFF. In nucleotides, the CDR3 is TGTGCCAGCAGCTTCAAGCGGGCGTCAGCCGGGGAGCTGTTTTTT.

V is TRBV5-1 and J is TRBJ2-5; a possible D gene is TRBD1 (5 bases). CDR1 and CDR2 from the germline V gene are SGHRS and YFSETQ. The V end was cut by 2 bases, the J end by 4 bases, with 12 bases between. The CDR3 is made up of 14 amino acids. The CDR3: CASSFSGYRETQYF. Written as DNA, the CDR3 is TGCGCCAGCAGCTTCTCAGGGTATCGAGAGACCCAGTACTTC.

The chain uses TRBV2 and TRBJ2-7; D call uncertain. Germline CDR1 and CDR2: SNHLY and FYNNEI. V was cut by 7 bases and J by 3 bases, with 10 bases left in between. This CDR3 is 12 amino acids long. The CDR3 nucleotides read TGTGCCAGCACCGAAGCTAGCTACGAGCAGTACTTC. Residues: CASTEASYEQYF.

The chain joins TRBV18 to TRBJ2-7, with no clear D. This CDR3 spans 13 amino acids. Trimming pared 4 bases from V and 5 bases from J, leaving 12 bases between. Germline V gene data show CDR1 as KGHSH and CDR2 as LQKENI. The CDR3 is CASSLNKRDEQYF. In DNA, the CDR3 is TGTGCCAGCTCACTAAACAAACGGGACGAGCAGTACTTC.

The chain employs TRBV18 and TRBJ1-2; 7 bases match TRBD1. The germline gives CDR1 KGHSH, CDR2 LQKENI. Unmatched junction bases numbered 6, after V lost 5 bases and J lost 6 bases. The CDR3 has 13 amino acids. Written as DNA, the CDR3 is TGTGCCAGCTCAAACCAGGGGGGCAATGGCTACACCTTC. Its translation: CASSNQGGNGYTF.

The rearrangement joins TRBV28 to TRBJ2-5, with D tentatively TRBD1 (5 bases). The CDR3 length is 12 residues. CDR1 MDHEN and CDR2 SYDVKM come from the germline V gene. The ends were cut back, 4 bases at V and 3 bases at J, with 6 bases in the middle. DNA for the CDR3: TGTGCCAGCAGTTCGACAGAAGAGACCCAGTACTTC. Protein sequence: CASSSTEETQYF.

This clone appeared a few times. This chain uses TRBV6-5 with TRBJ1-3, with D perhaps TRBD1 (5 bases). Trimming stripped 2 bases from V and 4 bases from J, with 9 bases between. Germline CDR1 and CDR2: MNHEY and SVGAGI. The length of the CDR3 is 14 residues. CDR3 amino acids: CASSYGARGNTIYF. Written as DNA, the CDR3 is TGTGCCAGCAGTTACGGGGCTCGCGGAAACACCATATATTTT.

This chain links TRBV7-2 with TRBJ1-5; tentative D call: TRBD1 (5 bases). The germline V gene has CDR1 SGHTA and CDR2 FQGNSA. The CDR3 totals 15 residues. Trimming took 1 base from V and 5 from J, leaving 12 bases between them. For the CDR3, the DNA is TGTGCCAGCAGCTTAGGCGCCCGGGGGTATCAGCCCCAGCATTTT. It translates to CASSLGARGYQPQHF.

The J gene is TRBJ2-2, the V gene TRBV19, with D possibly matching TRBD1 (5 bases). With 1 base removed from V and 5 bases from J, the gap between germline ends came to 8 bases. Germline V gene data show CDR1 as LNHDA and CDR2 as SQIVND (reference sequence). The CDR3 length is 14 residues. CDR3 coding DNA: TGTGCCAGTAGTATAGTTAGGGGTACCGGGGAGCTGTTTTTT. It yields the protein CASSIVRGTGELFF.

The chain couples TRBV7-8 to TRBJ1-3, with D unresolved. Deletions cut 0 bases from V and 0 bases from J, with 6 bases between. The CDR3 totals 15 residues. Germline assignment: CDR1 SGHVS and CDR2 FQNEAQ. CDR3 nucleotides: TGTGCCAGCAGCTTAGCGGCTGACTCTGGAAACACCATATATTTT. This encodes CASSLAADSGNTIYF. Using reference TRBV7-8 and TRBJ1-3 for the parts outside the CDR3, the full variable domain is GAGVSQSPRYKVAKRGQDVALRCDPISGHVSLFWYQQALGQGPEFLTYFQNEAQLDKSGLPSDRFFAERPEGSVSTLKIQRTQQEDSAVYLCASSLAADSGNTIYFGEGSWLTVV.

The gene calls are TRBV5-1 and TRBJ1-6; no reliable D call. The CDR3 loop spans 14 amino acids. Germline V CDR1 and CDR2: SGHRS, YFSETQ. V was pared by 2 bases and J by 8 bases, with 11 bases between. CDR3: CASSFRGNDSPLHF. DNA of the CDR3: TGCGCCAGCAGCTTCCGAGGGAACGATTCACCCCTCCACTTT.

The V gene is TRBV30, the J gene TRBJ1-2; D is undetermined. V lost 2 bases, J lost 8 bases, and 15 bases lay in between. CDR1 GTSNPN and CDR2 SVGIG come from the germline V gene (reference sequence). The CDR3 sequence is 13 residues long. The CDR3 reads CAWSTYREEGYTF. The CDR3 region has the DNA TGTGCCTGGAGTACATACCGAGAGGAGGGCTACACCTTC.

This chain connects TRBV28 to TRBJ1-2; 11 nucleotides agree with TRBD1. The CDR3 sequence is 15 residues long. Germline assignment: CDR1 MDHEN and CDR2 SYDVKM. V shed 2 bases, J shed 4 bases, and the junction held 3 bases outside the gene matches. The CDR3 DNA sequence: TGTGCCAGCAGTTTACTAGGGACAGGGGGCTATGGCTACACCTTC. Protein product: CASSLLGTGGYGYTF.

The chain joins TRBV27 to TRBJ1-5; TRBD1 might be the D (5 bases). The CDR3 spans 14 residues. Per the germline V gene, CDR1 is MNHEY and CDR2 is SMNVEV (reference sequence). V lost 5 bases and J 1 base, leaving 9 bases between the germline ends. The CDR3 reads CASSGGASNQPQHF. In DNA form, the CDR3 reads TGTGCCAGCAGTGGCGGGGCGAGCAATCAGCCCCAGCATTTT.

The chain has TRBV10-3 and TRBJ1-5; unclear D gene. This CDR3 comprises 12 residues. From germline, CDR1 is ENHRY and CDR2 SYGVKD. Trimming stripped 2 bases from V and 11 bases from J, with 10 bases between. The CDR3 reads CAISEGRRAQHF. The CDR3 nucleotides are TGTGCCATCAGTGAGGGACGCCGAGCCCAGCATTTT.

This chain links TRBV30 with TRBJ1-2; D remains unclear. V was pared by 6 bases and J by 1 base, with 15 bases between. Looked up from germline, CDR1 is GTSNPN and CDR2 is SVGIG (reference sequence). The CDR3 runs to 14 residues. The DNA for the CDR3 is TGTGCCTGCATGGCGGGAGGGAATAACTATGGCTACACCTTC. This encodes CACMAGGNNYGYTF.